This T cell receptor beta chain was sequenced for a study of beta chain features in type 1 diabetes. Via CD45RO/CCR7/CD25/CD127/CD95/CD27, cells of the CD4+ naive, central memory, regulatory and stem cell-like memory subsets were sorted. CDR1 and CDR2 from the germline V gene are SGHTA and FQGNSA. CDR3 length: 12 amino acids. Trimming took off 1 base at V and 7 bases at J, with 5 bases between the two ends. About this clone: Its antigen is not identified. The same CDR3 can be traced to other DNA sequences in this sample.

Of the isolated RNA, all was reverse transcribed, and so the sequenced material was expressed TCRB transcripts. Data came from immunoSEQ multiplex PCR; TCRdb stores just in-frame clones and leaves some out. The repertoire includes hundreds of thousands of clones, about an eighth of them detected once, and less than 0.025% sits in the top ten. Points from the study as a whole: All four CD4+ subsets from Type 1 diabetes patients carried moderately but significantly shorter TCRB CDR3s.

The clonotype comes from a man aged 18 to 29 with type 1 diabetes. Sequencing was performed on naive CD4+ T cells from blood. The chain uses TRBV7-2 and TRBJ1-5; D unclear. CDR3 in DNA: TGTGCCAGCAGCTTAGTCGGGCAGCCCCAGCATTTT. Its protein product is CASSLVGQPQHF.